This T cell receptor (beta chain) was profiled in a study of spatial heterogeneity in lung cancer. TCRdb independently ran MiXCR on the 5' RACE reads; one entry per CDR3 protein. The table includes some 100,000 distinct CDR3 sequences, less than 15% detected once. This clonotype was counted ten times or more. Noted time point: sample taken at primary tumor resection. The CDR3 runs to 13 residues. Germline V CDR1 and CDR2: MDHEN, SYDVKM. V lost 8 bases, J lost 2 bases, and 13 bases lay in between. The sequences come from PBMCs, collected at surgery. This clonotype originated in a male donor with early-stage non-small cell lung cancer. The genes are TRBV28 and TRBJ2-7; D may be TRBD2 (5 bases). In DNA form, the CDR3 reads TGTGCCAGCCTGAGCGGTCAGACCTACGAGCAGTACTTC. It specifies CASLSGQTYEQYF.